The entry below describes one T cell receptor (beta chain). In the study's own analysis: Reference gene primer amplification in the assay estimated nucleated cell counts. Method: immunoSEQ multiplex PCR; TCRdb's copy keeps in-frame clones and lacks some. V and J calls and clone size follow that table, whereas D and trimming were derived from the DNA. The table records roughly 160,000 clones, around 89% of them present only once. This entry comes from a study of blood T cell repertoires in COVID-19. Across the whole study: Acute and convalescent COVID-19 samples came from the United States, Italy and Spain. The analysed material was cDNA or gDNA that came from T cells, B-cell-depleted T cells, or PBMCs.

CDR3 length equals 15 residues. The V end lost 4 bases, the J end lost 2 bases, and 13 bases lay between the germline ends. CDR1 is SGDLS, CDR2 YYNGEE, per germline. This receptor was taken from a man over 45 who had recovered from COVID-19. Sequences were obtained from peripheral blood. The gene calls are TRBV9 and TRBJ2-1; D may be TRBD2 (5 bases). The CDR3 coding sequence is TGTGCCAGCAGCCCCGCTAGCACTACCTACAATGAGCAGTTCTTC. This gives the protein CASSPASTTYNEQFF.